This entry lists 22 T cell receptor beta chains sequenced from one sample in a study of cytomegalovirus exposure and HLA in healthy donors (dated by TCRdb to 2017 to 2019). The library was made by the immunoSEQ multiplex PCR assay. For the multiplex PCR, a mixture combining 60 forward primers for TCR Vbeta segments and 13 reverse primers for TCR Jbeta segments was used. TCRdb mirrors the immuneACCESS table, restricted to in-frame sequences. Some clones are absent from its copies; in checked studies, under half trace to an unresolved V gene, and the reason for the others is unknown. In this sample the table shows some 180,000 clones, about 80% of which occur a single time. The top ten hold just under 3% of the sample. Input material: PBMCs. The receptors were sampled from a woman in her twenties or thirties in good health and CMV-seronegative.

This clone has only one observation. The V call is TRBV5-4, the J call TRBJ2-5, with 7 nucleotides matching TRBD1. The germline V gene has CDR1 SGHNT and CDR2 YYREEE (reference sequence). This CDR3 spans 14 amino acids. The V gene end was trimmed by 3 bases and the J gene end by 2 bases; junction bases not matched to a gene: 4. The CDR3 loop is CASSSRDSQETQYF. The CDR3 nucleotides are TGTGCCAGCAGCTCCCGGGACAGTCAAGAGACCCAGTACTTC.

The chain is built from TRBV10-3 and TRBJ2-1, with D tentatively TRBD1 (6 bases). The CDR3 length is 14 residues. Trimming removed 7 bases from V and 5 bases from J, with 15 bases in between. The V gene's germline CDR1 is ENHRY and CDR2 SYGVKD. The CDR3 sequence: CAITQQGVDNEQFF. DNA of the CDR3: TGTGCCATCACTCAACAGGGAGTCGACAATGAGCAGTTCTTC.

Remarks on this clone: One end of the junction does not line up with germline, which may come from a read error. V is TRBV19 and J is TRBJ1-2, with TRBD1 matching over 9 bases. In germline, CDR1 is LNHDA, CDR2 SQIVND (reference sequence). CDR3 length: 16 residues. CDR3 loop: CASTRQPPGQGDGYPF. The CDR3 DNA follows: TGTGCCAGTACCCGCCAACCTCCGGGACAGGGAGACGGCTACCCCTTC. Full variable domain (rest looked up from reference TRBV19 and TRBJ1-2): DGGITQSPKYLFRKEGQNVTLSCEQNLNHDAMYWYRQDPGQGLRLIYYSQIVNDFQKGDIAEGYSVSREKKESFPLTVTSAQKNPTAFYLCASTRQPPGQGDGYPFGSGTRLTVV.

The chain combines TRBV7-7 with TRBJ2-1; no definite D call. The CDR3 contains 13 residues. Germline V gene sequence: CDR1 SSHAT, CDR2 FNYEAQ (reference sequence). Trimming left V 1 base short and J 7 bases short, with 8 bases between. CDR3 protein: CASSLGSRNEQFF. Written as DNA, the CDR3 is TGTGCCAGCAGCTTAGGATCTAGGAATGAGCAGTTCTTC. The complete variable domain, with remaining parts taken from reference TRBV7-7 and TRBJ2-1, reads GAGVSQSPRYKVTKRGQDVTLRCDPISSHATLYWYQQALGQGPEFLTYFNYEAQPDKSGLPSDRFSAERPEGSISTLTIQRTEQRDSAMYRCASSLGSRNEQFFGPGTRLTVL.

As concerns this clone: The junction shows a germline mismatch at one end, possibly a read error. The rearrangement links TRBV7-2 to TRBJ1-2; TRBD1 aligns across 7 bases. The germline V gene has CDR1 SGHTA and CDR2 FQGNSA. The CDR3 extends over 15 amino acids. The DNA for the CDR3 is TGTGCCAGCAGCTTTAGTGGAGGACAGGCCTATGGCTACCCCTTC. This sequence encodes CASSFSGGQAYGYPF.

The rearrangement links TRBV5-1 to TRBJ2-5, with D possibly matching TRBD1 (6 bases). CDR1 and CDR2 (germline): SGHRS, YFSETQ. V lost 1 base and J 5 bases, leaving 6 bases between the germline ends. The CDR3 has 12 residues. The CDR3 reads CASSLTGETQYF. The CDR3 coding sequence is TGCGCCAGCAGCTTGACAGGGGAGACCCAGTACTTC.

The sample holds a few counts of this clone. The chain carries TRBV27 and TRBJ2-1; TRBD1 aligns across 10 bases. CDR1 and CDR2 (germline): MNHEY, SMNVEV (reference sequence). V was clipped by 6 bases and J by 3 bases; unmatched bases: 5. The CDR3 sequence is 15 residues long. The CDR3, as DNA: TGTGCCAGCAGGGTCCGGGACAGGGGCTACAATGAGCAGTTCTTC. This gives the protein CASRVRDRGYNEQFF.

This chain connects TRBV11-2 to TRBJ2-1, with TRBD2 identical over 8 bases. Germline CDR1 and CDR2: SGHAT and FQNNGV. This CDR3 has 15 residues. After removal of 0 bases from V and 5 bases from J, the junction contained 3 bases not matched to a gene. In DNA, the CDR3 is TGTGCCAGCAGCTTAGAGCTAGCGGGCCACAATGAGCAGTTCTTC. As protein: CASSLELAGHNEQFF. Full variable domain (rest looked up from reference TRBV11-2 and TRBJ2-1): EAGVAQSPRYKIIEKRQSVAFWCNPISGHATLYWYQQILGQGPKLLIQFQNNGVVDDSQLPKDRFSAERLKGVDSTLKIQPAKLEDSAVYLCASSLELAGHNEQFFGPGTRLTVL.

This clone turned up a few times. The chain combines TRBV28 with TRBJ1-5, with 10 bases fitting TRBD1. CDR3 length equals 14 residues. V gave up 6 bases and J gave up 6 bases; unmatched junction bases: 5. Per the germline V gene, CDR1 is MDHEN and CDR2 is SYDVKM. CDR3 DNA: TGTGCCAGCAGCAGACAGGGGGCGATTCAGCCCCAGCATTTT. Its translation is CASSRQGAIQPQHF.

The gene calls are TRBV29-1 and TRBJ2-7; D may be TRBD1 (5 bases). Germline CDR1 SQVTM, CDR2 ANQGSEA. The ends were cut back, 4 bases at V and 7 bases at J, with 20 bases in the middle. This CDR3 region has 14 residues. The CDR3 region has the DNA TGCAGCGTTGCAGGGCCTGGTCTTTTCATGGAGCAGTACTTC. Translated: CSVAGPGLFMEQYF.

This rearrangement joins TRBV10-3 to TRBJ2-7, with a tentative D call TRBD1 (6 bases). This CDR3 region has 16 residues. Germline loops: CDR1 ENHRY, CDR2 SYGVKD. V was trimmed by 0 bases and J by 3 bases, leaving 15 bases between them. As DNA, the CDR3 is TGTGCCATCAGTGAGTCGTTTACAGGGTTTAACTACGAGCAGTACTTC. It translates to CAISESFTGFNYEQYF.

V is TRBV7-9 and J is TRBJ2-3; 8 nucleotides match TRBD2. Germline CDR1 is SEHNR and CDR2 is FQNEAQ (reference sequence). After removal of 5 bases from V and 9 bases from J, the junction contained 7 bases not matched to a gene. The CDR3 is 13 amino acids. CDR3 sequence: CASSQGLAGTQYF. The CDR3 region has the DNA TGTGCCAGCAGCCAGGGGTTAGCGGGGACGCAGTATTTT.

The chain links TRBV9 to TRBJ1-2, with TRBD1 matching 7 bases. Trimming cost V 4 bases and J 0 bases; bases outside gene matches: 6. There are 15 residues in the CDR3. The germline CDR1 and CDR2 sequences are SGDLS and YYNGEE. Here the CDR3 reads CASSLDRPSNYGYTF. The CDR3 DNA is TGTGCCAGCAGCTTGGACAGGCCGTCTAACTATGGCTACACCTTC.

The chain recombines TRBV5-1 with TRBJ2-7; a possible D gene is TRBD2 (5 bases). Looked up from germline, CDR1 is SGHRS and CDR2 is YFSETQ. With 7 bases removed from V and 2 bases from J, the gap between germline ends came to 16 bases. This CDR3 spans 14 amino acids. The CDR3: CASSPTGKPYEQYF. CDR3 coding DNA: TGCGCCAGCTCCCCAACCGGGAAGCCCTACGAGCAGTACTTC.

The chain combines TRBV27 with TRBJ1-1, with D tentatively TRBD1 (5 bases). Trimming removed 6 bases at V and 1 base at J, with 12 bases between. The CDR3 extends over 14 amino acids. Germline assignment: CDR1 MNHEY and CDR2 SMNVEV (reference sequence). The chain's CDR3 is CASRRVDRNTEAFF. The CDR3 bases are TGTGCCAGCAGAAGAGTAGACAGGAACACTGAAGCTTTCTTT.

This clone was observed a single time. The genes are TRBV6-1 and TRBJ1-4; D possibly corresponds to TRBD1 (6 bases). The V gene lost 9 bases and the J gene lost 6 bases, with 14 bases spanning the gap. The CDR3 is 13 residues long. Germline V CDR1 and CDR2: MNHNS, SASEGT. In DNA form, the CDR3 reads TGTGCCAGTACAGGGTACGCTCATGAAAAACTGTTTTTT. This sequence encodes CASTGYAHEKLFF.

The chain is built from TRBV27 and TRBJ1-5; D not certain. The CDR3 totals 15 residues. The V gene's germline CDR1 is MNHEY and CDR2 SMNVEV (reference sequence). V was shortened by 6 bases and J by 5 bases, with 17 bases between the two germline ends. CDR3 nucleotide sequence: TGTGCCAGCAGCCCTACCCCCGGGATCTATCAGCCCCAGCATTTT. Its translation: CASSPTPGIYQPQHF.

The rearrangement uses TRBV13 and TRBJ2-1, with 10 positions matching TRBD2. The CDR3 is 16 amino acids. V lost 1 base, J lost 10 bases, and 10 bases stayed unmatched. Germline V gene sequence: CDR1 PRHDT, CDR2 FYEKMQ (reference sequence). CDR3 loop: CASSLVRSSGSEEQFF. The CDR3 nucleotides read TGTGCCAGCAGCTTAGTCCGGTCTAGCGGGAGTGAGGAGCAGTTCTTC.

J is TRBJ2-7 and V is TRBV18; 8 nucleotides match TRBD1. The CDR3 has 14 residues. The V gene end was trimmed by 3 bases and the J gene end by 3 bases; junction bases not matched to a gene: 4. The germline V gene encodes CDR1 KGHSH and CDR2 LQKENI. CDR3 in DNA: TGTGCCAGCTCACCGACAGGGGTTATCTACGAGCAGTACTTC. Residues: CASSPTGVIYEQYF.

The V and J genes are TRBV29-1 and TRBJ2-7, with a tentative D call TRBD1 (6 bases). CDR3 length equals 13 residues. Germline CDR1 SQVTM, CDR2 ANQGSEA. V lost 4 bases, J lost 3 bases, and 13 bases lay in between. This CDR3 is CSVGTVGFYEQYF. The CDR3 bases are TGCAGCGTTGGGACAGTTGGCTTCTACGAGCAGTACTTC.

The gene calls are TRBV27 and TRBJ1-1; D is perhaps TRBD1 (5 bases). The CDR3 contains 14 residues. Germline values: CDR1 MNHEY, CDR2 SMNVEV (reference sequence). V shed 3 bases and J shed 4 bases, with 12 bases lying between them. CDR3 nucleotides: TGTGCCAGCAGTTTGGGCAGGGCGCCCACTGAAGCTTTCTTT. The encoded protein is CASSLGRAPTEAFF.

The chain is built from TRBV28 and TRBJ2-7, with D possibly matching TRBD2 (5 bases). This CDR3 contains 11 residues. Germline V gene data show CDR1 as MDHEN and CDR2 as SYDVKM. CDR3 nucleotide sequence: TGTGCGACGGGGTATACCTACGAGCAGTACTTC. Encoded protein: CATGYTYEQYF. Filled out from reference TRBV28 and TRBJ2-7, the complete variable domain reads DVKVTQSSRYLVKRTGEKVFLECVQDMDHENMFWYRQDPGLGLRLIYFSYDVKMKEKGDIPEGYSVSREKKERFSLILESASTNQTSMYLCATGYTYEQYFGPGTRLTVT.